This T cell receptor beta chain was recovered during a study of beta chain features in type 1 diabetes. The CDR3 runs to 16 residues. V gave up 4 bases and J gave up 8 bases; unmatched junction bases: 15. Per the germline V gene, CDR1 is LNHDA and CDR2 is SQIVND (reference sequence). Of the isolated RNA, all was reverse transcribed, and so the sequenced material was expressed TCRB transcripts. The data were produced by immunoSEQ multiplex PCR, yet TCRdb's version contains in-frame clones alone and is incomplete. This sample has hundreds of thousands of clones, with around an eighth found just once. The chain is built from TRBV19 and TRBJ1-1, with 8 bases fitting TRBD1. The material sequenced was naive CD4+ T cells from blood. The receptor was isolated from a man between 18 and 29 years old in good health. The CDR3 region has the DNA TGTGCCAGTAGTACCCACCTCCCGGACAGGGAACGGGAAGCTTTCTTT. It translates to CASSTHLPDREREAFF.